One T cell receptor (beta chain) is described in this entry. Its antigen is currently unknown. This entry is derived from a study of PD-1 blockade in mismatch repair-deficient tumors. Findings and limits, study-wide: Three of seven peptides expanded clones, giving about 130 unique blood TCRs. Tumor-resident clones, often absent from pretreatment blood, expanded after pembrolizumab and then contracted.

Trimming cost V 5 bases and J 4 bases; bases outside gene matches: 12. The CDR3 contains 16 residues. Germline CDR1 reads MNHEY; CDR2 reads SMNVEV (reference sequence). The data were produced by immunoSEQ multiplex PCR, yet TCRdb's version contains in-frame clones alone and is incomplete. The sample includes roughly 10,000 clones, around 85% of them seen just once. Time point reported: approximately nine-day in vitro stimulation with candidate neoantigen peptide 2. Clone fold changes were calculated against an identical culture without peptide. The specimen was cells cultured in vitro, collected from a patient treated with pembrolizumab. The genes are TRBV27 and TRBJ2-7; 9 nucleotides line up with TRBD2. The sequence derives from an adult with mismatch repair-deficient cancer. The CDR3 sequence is CASSLLSAGGRYEQYF. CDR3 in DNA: TGTGCCAGCAGTCTCCTCTCCGCGGGAGGGCGGTACGAGCAGTACTTC.